What follows are 17 T cell receptor beta chains derived from one specimen sequenced in a study of monozygotic twins with inflammatory bowel disease. TCRdb reprocessed the 5' RACE reads, keeping one entry per CDR3 protein, no DNA. The sample has around 150,000 distinct CDR3 sequences, and its top ten clones hold approximately 3%. Sample: blood. These receptors all stem from a human donor with ulcerative colitis or Crohn's disease, or a healthy co-twin of an affected twin (not recorded which).

J is TRBJ1-5 and V is TRBV7-2. The CDR3 is 15 amino acids. CDR1 SGHTA and CDR2 FQGNSA come from the germline V gene. CDR3 sequence reads: CASSFGRNGNQPQHF. Using reference TRBV7-2 and TRBJ1-5 for the parts outside the CDR3, the full variable domain is GAGVSQSPSNKVTEKGKDVELRCDPISGHTALYWYRQSLGQGLEFLIYFQGNSAPDKSGLPSDRFSAERTGGSVSTLTIQRTQQEDSAVYLCASSFGRNGNQPQHFGDGTRLSIL.

The chain employs TRBV4-3 and TRBJ1-2; TCRdb gives TRBD1 as the D gene, but with no DNA this cannot be confirmed. Germline loops: CDR1 LGHNA, CDR2 YSLEER. The CDR3 extends over 19 amino acids. The CDR3: CASSQEAAAGPGGGYGYTF.

The V call is TRBV18, the J call TRBJ1-5. Germline values: CDR1 KGHSH, CDR2 LQKENI. The CDR3 extends over 13 amino acids. The CDR3 sequence: CASSDGVIQPQHF.

The V call is TRBV4-1, the J call TRBJ2-7. The CDR3 length is 14 residues. Germline V lookup: CDR1 MGHRA, CDR2 YSYEKL. CDR3 amino acids: CASSQVYKTYEQYF.

The chain couples TRBV29-1 to TRBJ1-1. This CDR3 comprises 13 residues. Germline V CDR1 and CDR2: SQVTM, ANQGSEA. CDR3 sequence: CSVVWTLNTEAFF.

The chain is built from TRBV7-9 and TRBJ2-1. This CDR3 spans 13 amino acids. Germline V lookup: CDR1 SEHNR, CDR2 FQNEAQ (reference sequence). The CDR3 loop is CASSLTQYNEQFF.

This chain links TRBV19 with TRBJ2-1; lacking DNA, the TRBD2 call made by TCRdb goes unchecked. This CDR3 region has 16 residues. CDR1 and CDR2 (germline): LNHDA, SQIVND (reference sequence). The CDR3: CASTEGRLAGVNEQFF. Full variable domain (outside the CDR3, taken from reference TRBV19 and TRBJ2-1): DGGITQSPKYLFRKEGQNVTLSCEQNLNHDAMYWYRQDPGQGLRLIYYSQIVNDFQKGDIAEGYSVSREKKESFPLTVTSAQKNPTAFYLCASTEGRLAGVNEQFFGPGTRLTVL.

The chain is built from TRBV21-1 and TRBJ2-1. TRBV21-1 is a listed pseudogene. This CDR3 is built from 15 residues. CDR3 amino acids: CASSPEERPYNEQFF.

This chain uses TRBV12-3 or TRBV12-4 with TRBJ1-1; absent DNA, TCRdb's TRBD1 call cannot be checked. This CDR3 has 15 amino acids. CDR3 residues: CASSAPNRGVTEAFF.

This chain connects TRBV30 to TRBJ1-2; TCRdb indicates TRBD1, and absent DNA this call remains unverified. The CDR3 consists of 13 residues. Per the germline V gene, CDR1 is GTSNPN and CDR2 is SVGIG (reference sequence). The CDR3 spells CAWKTGLPYGYTF.

The chain joins TRBV18 to TRBJ1-1; lacking DNA, the TRBD1 call made by TCRdb goes unchecked. Germline assignment: CDR1 KGHSH and CDR2 LQKENI. The CDR3 length is 12 residues. The CDR3 sequence: CASSRPNTEAFF.

The chain employs TRBV7-8 and TRBJ2-7; checking the TCRdb D call of TRBD1 is not possible without DNA. Per the germline V gene, CDR1 is SGHVS and CDR2 is FQNEAQ. The CDR3 consists of 18 residues. The CDR3 loop is CASSLVSGTGGPTYEQYF.

V gene TRBV11-2 combines with J gene TRBJ2-7; TCRdb gives TRBD1 as the D gene, but with no DNA this cannot be confirmed. This CDR3 comprises 15 residues. CDR1 is SGHAT and CDR2 is FQNNGV in the germline V gene. The CDR3 protein is CASSFLTGSSYEQYF.

This chain connects TRBV5-1 to TRBJ2-7; with no DNA, the TCRdb D assignment of TRBD1 cannot be verified. Germline V gives CDR1 SGHRS, CDR2 YFSETQ. The CDR3 is made up of 14 amino acids. The CDR3 sequence is CASSTTGGGDEQYF.

This rearrangement joins TRBV7-8 to TRBJ2-1; the D gene TCRdb calls, TRBD1, cannot be checked with no DNA. CDR3 length equals 14 residues. Looked up from germline, CDR1 is SGHVS and CDR2 is FQNEAQ. The CDR3 protein is CASSQRDIYNEQFF.

The genes are TRBV2 and TRBJ2-3; no DNA is available, so the TRBD2 call from TCRdb remains unchecked. This CDR3 region has 23 residues. Germline loops: CDR1 SNHLY, CDR2 FYNNEI. The CDR3 is CASSDSLAGAQFPVVHLTDTQYF.

The rearrangement joins TRBV7-9 to TRBJ1-1; TCRdb's D gene call, TRBD1, goes unchecked for lack of DNA. This CDR3 has 15 amino acids. Germline lookup yields CDR1 SEHNR and CDR2 FQNEAQ (reference sequence). The CDR3 spells CASSAPDREATEAFF.